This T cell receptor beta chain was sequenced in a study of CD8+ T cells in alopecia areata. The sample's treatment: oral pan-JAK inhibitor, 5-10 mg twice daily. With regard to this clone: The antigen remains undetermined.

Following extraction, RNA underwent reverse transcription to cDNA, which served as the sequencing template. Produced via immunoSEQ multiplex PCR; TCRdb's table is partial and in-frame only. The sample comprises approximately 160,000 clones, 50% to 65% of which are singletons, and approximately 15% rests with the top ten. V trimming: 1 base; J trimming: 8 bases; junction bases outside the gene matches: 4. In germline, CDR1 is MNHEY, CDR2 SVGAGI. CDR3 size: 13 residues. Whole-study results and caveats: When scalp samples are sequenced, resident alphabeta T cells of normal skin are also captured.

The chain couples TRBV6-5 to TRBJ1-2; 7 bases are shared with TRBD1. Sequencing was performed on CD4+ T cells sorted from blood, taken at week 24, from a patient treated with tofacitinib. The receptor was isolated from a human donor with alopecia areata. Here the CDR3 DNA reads TGTGCCAGCAGTTACTGGCAGGGGGAAGGCTACACCTTC. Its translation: CASSYWQGEGYTF.